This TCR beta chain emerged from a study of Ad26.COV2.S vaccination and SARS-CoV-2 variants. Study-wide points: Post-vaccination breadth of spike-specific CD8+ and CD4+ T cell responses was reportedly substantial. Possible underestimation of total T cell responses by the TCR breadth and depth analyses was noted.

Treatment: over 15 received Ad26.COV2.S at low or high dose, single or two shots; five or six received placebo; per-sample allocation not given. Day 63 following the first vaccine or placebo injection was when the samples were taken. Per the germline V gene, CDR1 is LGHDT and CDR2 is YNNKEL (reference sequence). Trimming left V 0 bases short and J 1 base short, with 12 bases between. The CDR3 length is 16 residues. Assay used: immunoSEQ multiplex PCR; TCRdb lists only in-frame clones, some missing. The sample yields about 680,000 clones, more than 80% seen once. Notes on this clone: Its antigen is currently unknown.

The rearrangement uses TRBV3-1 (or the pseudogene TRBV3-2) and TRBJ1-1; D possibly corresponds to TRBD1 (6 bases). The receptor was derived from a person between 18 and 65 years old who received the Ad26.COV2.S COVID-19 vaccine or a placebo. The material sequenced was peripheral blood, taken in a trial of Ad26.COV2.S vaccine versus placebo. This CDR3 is CASSQDGTGTNTEAFF. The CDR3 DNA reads TGTGCCAGCAGCCAAGATGGTACAGGGACGAACACTGAAGCTTTCTTT.